The 14 T cell receptor beta chains below all came from one sample that was sequenced in a study of cytomegalovirus exposure and HLA in healthy donors. This table comes from immunoSEQ multiplex PCR, and its TCRdb copy is limited to in-frame clones, with some not included. The profile shows 100,000 to 150,000 clones, 89% of them singletons. Sequences were obtained from PBMCs. The receptors stem from a young woman in good health and CMV-seronegative.

The chain has TRBV9 and TRBJ1-3; D possibly corresponds to TRBD1 (5 bases). Trimming cost V 3 bases and J 4 bases, with 14 bases left between them. The CDR3 totals 15 residues. Germline V gene data show CDR1 as SGDLS and CDR2 as YYNGEE. CDR3 sequence (DNA): TGTGCCAGCAGCGACCTCAGGGTGTCCGGAAACACCATATATTTT. Residues: CASSDLRVSGNTIYF.

The chain carries TRBV14 and TRBJ2-7; 7 positions match TRBD1. Germline CDR1 reads SGHDN; CDR2 reads FVKESK. This CDR3 region has 15 residues. V shed 2 bases, J shed 2 bases, and the junction held 6 bases outside the gene matches. The CDR3 DNA reads as TGTGCCAGCAGCCAACTAGGGGGCGGCCCCTACGAGCAGTACTTC. Encoded protein: CASSQLGGGPYEQYF. The full variable domain, completed using reference TRBV14 and TRBJ2-7, is EAGVTQFPSHSVIEKGQTVTLRCDPISGHDNLYWYRRVMGKEIKFLLHFVKESKQDESGMPNNRFLAERTGGTYSTLKVQPAELEDSGVYFCASSQLGGGPYEQYFGPGTRLTVT.

The CDR3 nucleotides are TGTGCCAGCAGCGTAACAGGGGGCGGTTCACCCCTCCACTTT. Translation: CASSVTGGGSPLHF. The V call is TRBV9, the J call TRBJ1-6; TRBD1 aligns across 9 bases. CDR1 is SGDLS, CDR2 YYNGEE, per germline. The CDR3 length is 14 residues. Trimming at V came to 1 base and at J to 9 bases, leaving 2 bases not matched to a gene.

The CDR3, as DNA: TGTGCCAGCAGTGAGGGGCGGGGCGTTTTTTACAATGAGCAGTTCTTC. Amino acid sequence: CASSEGRGVFYNEQFF. This chain uses TRBV2 with TRBJ2-1, with D perhaps TRBD2 (6 bases). The CDR3 is 16 amino acids. Trimming left V 3 bases short and J 4 bases short, with 16 bases between. Looked up from germline, CDR1 is SNHLY and CDR2 is FYNNEI. Combining the CDR3 with reference TRBV2 and TRBJ2-1 gives the whole variable domain EPEVTQTPSHQVTQMGQEVILRCVPISNHLYFYWYRQILGQKVEFLVSFYNNEISEKSEIFDDQFSVERPDGSNFTLKIRSTKLEDSAMYFCASSEGRGVFYNEQFFGPGTRLTVL.

The rearrangement links TRBV5-5 to TRBJ1-4, with D perhaps TRBD1 (6 bases). Germline CDR1 and CDR2: SGHKS and YYEKEE (reference sequence). V shed 5 bases and J shed 3 bases, with 17 bases lying between them. The CDR3 contains 16 residues. In DNA, the CDR3 is TGTGCCAGCAGGCTTCAGGGGATTTACCCTAATGAAAAACTGTTTTTT. Translation: CASRLQGIYPNEKLFF.

This clone appeared once. The chain employs TRBV28 and TRBJ1-1, with D hard to call. Germline CDR1 MDHEN, CDR2 SYDVKM. Deletions cut 6 bases from V and 5 bases from J, with 13 bases between. CDR3 length: 13 amino acids. CDR3 in amino acids: CASSLGPVTEAFF. The CDR3 DNA sequence: TGTGCCAGCAGCTTGGGCCCCGTAACTGAAGCTTTCTTT.

This clone was found a few times. The chain carries TRBV4-1 and TRBJ1-1; the D gene is possibly TRBD1 (5 bases). The CDR3 length is 15 residues. Germline V gives CDR1 MGHRA, CDR2 YSYEKL. The V end was cut by 1 base, the J end by 8 bases, with 17 bases between. The CDR3 here is CASSQGTSPTAEAFF. Written as DNA, the CDR3 is TGCGCCAGCAGCCAAGGAACCTCGCCGACAGCCGAAGCTTTCTTT.

The chain employs TRBV7-2 and TRBJ1-6, with D tentatively TRBD1 (5 bases). Germline V gene lookup returns CDR1 SGHTA and CDR2 FQGNSA. The ends were cut back, 2 bases at V and 10 bases at J, with 15 bases in the middle. The CDR3 is 15 amino acids. The CDR3 reads CASSLFGHPGSPLHF. The DNA of the CDR3 is TGTGCCAGCAGCTTATTTGGACACCCAGGGTCACCCCTCCACTTT.

The chain carries TRBV27 and TRBJ1-6, with 8 bases matching TRBD1. Germline CDR1 and CDR2: MNHEY and SMNVEV (reference sequence). The CDR3 runs 15 residues. After removal of 5 bases from V and 4 bases from J, the junction contained 4 bases not matched to a gene. CDR3 DNA sequence: TGTGCCAGCAGTGAATACAGGGGGTATAATTCACCCCTCCACTTT. This encodes CASSEYRGYNSPLHF.

This chain joins TRBV6-6 and TRBJ2-7, with 9 nucleotides matching TRBD1. After removal of 2 bases from V and 4 bases from J, the junction contained 0 bases not matched to a gene. The CDR3 is 13 residues long. Germline V gene lookup returns CDR1 MNHNY and CDR2 SVGAGI (reference sequence). The CDR3 here is CASSYDRGYEQYF. In DNA, the CDR3 is TGTGCCAGCAGTTACGACAGGGGGTACGAGCAGTACTTC.

J is TRBJ1-5 and V is TRBV19; 9 positions match TRBD1. With V trimmed by 4 bases and J by 3 bases, 19 bases remained unmatched. The germline V gene has CDR1 LNHDA and CDR2 SQIVND (reference sequence). The CDR3 totals 20 residues. The chain's CDR3 is CASSTLWTGARSAFNQPQHF. DNA of the CDR3: TGTGCCAGTAGTACCCTTTGGACAGGGGCTCGATCCGCGTTCAATCAGCCCCAGCATTTT.

The V and J genes are TRBV7-7 and TRBJ2-2; D is ambiguous. Germline loops: CDR1 SSHAT, CDR2 FNYEAQ (reference sequence). The CDR3 has 16 residues. Trimming took off 0 bases at V and 1 base at J, with 9 bases between the two ends. This CDR3 is CASSLASAGNTGELFF. The CDR3, as DNA: TGTGCCAGCAGCTTAGCTTCGGCAGGGAACACCGGGGAGCTGTTTTTT.

The CDR3 protein is CASSLGGGRTDTQYF. In nucleotides, the CDR3 is TGTGCCAGCAGCTTAGGCGGGGGCCGCACAGATACGCAGTATTTT. The chain carries TRBV7-9 and TRBJ2-3, with a possible D match to TRBD2 (7 bases). Germline values: CDR1 SEHNR, CDR2 FQNEAQ (reference sequence). V shed 1 base and J shed 1 base, with 9 bases lying between them. This CDR3 spans 15 amino acids.

This chain links TRBV7-9 with TRBJ1-1; the D is unclear. The CDR3 extends over 14 amino acids. The germline gives CDR1 SEHNR, CDR2 FQNEAQ (reference sequence). The germline V and J ends were trimmed by 4 bases and 1 base, with 10 bases remaining between them. Written as DNA, the CDR3 is TGTGCCAGCAGCTCCCCACACACGAACACTGAAGCTTTCTTT. Its translation: CASSSPHTNTEAFF.